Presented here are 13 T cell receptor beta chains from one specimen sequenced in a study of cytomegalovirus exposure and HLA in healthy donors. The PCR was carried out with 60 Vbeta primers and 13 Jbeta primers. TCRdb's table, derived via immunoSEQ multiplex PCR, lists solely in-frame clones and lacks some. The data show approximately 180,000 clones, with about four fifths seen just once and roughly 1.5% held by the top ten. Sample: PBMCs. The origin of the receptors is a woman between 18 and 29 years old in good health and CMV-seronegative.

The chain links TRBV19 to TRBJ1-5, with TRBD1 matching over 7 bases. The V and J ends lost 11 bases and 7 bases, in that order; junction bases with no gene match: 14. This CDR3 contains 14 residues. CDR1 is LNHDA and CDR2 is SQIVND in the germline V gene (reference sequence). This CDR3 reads CAGSRQGVRQPQHF. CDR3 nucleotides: TGTGCCGGCTCGAGACAGGGTGTCCGCCAGCCCCAGCATTTT. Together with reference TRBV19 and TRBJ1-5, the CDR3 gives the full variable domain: DGGITQSPKYLFRKEGQNVTLSCEQNLNHDAMYWYRQDPGQGLRLIYYSQIVNDFQKGDIAEGYSVSREKKESFPLTVTSAQKNPTAFYLCAGSRQGVRQPQHFGDGTRLSIL.

The CDR3 region is CAWSGGQNYEQYF. The CDR3 region has the DNA TGTGCCTGGAGTGGCGGACAAAACTACGAGCAGTACTTC. This rearrangement joins TRBV30 to TRBJ2-7; a weak D match, TRBD1 (5 bases). This CDR3 comprises 13 residues. V shed 1 base and J shed 3 bases, with 10 bases lying between them. Germline values: CDR1 GTSNPN, CDR2 SVGIG (reference sequence).

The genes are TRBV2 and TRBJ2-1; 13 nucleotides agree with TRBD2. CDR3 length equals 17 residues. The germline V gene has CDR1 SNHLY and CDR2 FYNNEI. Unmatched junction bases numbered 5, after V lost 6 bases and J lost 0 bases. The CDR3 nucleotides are TGTGCCAGCAGAGCAAGGACTAGCGGGAGCTCCTACAATGAGCAGTTCTTC. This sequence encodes CASRARTSGSSYNEQFF.

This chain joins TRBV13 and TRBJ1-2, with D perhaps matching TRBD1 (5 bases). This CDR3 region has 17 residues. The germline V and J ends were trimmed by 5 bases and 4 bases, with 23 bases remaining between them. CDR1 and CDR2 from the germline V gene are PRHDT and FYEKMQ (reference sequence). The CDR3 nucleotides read TGTGCCAGCAGCACCGCAGGGCGTGCGCTATTGGGCTATGGCTACACCTTC. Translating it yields CASSTAGRALLGYGYTF. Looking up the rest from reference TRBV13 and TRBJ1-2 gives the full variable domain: AAGVIQSPRHLIKEKRETATLKCYPIPRHDTVYWYQQGPGQDPQFLISFYEKMQSDKGSIPDRFSAQQFSDYHSELNMSSLELGDSALYFCASSTAGRALLGYGYTFGSGTRLTVV.

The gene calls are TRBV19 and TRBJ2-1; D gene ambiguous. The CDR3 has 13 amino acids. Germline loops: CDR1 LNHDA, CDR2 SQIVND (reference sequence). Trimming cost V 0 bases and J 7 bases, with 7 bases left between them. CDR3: CASSIEHRNEQFF. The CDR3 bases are TGTGCCAGTAGTATAGAACACCGTAATGAGCAGTTCTTC.

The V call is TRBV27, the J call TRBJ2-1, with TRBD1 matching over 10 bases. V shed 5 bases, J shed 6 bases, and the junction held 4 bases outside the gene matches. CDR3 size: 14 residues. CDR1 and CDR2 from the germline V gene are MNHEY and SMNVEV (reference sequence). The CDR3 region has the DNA TGTGCCAGCAGTGGACAGGGGGTAGTCAATGAGCAGTTCTTC. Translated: CASSGQGVVNEQFF.

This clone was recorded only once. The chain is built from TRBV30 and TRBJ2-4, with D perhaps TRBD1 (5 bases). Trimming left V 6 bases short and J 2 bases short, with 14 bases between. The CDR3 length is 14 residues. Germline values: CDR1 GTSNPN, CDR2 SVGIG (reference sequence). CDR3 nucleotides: TGTGCCTGCACTGCTGCGGACACCAAAAACATTCAGTACTTC. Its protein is CACTAADTKNIQYF.

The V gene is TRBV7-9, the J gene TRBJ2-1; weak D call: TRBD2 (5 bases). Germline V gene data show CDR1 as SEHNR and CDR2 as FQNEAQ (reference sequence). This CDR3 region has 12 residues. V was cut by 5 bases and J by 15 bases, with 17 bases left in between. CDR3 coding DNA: TGTGCCAGCAGCCCCTGGGCGGAGGTGGGGTTCTTC. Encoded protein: CASSPWAEVGFF.

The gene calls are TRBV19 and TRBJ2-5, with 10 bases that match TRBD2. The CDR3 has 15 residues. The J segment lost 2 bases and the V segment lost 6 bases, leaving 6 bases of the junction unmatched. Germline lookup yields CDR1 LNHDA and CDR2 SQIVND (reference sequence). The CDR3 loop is CASSLLAGLQETQYF. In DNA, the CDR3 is TGTGCCAGTAGCCTACTAGCGGGGCTACAAGAGACCCAGTACTTC.

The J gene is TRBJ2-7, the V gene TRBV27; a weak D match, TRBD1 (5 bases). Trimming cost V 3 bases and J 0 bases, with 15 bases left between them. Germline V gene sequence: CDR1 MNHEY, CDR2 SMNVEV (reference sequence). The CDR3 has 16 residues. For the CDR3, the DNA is TGTGCCAGCAGTTTCCGACAGCCTAATGTCTCCTACGAGCAGTACGTC. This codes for CASSFRQPNVSYEQYV.

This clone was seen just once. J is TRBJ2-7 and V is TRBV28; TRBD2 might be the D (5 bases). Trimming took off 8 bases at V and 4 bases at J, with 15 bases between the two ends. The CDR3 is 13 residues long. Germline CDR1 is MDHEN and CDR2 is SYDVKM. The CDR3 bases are TGTGCCAGCTGGGCAGAGGGTCCTTACGAGCAGTACTTC. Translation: CASWAEGPYEQYF.

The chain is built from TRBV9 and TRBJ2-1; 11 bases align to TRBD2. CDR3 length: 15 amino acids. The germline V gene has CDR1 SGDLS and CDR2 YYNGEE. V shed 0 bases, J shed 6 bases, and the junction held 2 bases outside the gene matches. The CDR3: CASSVVAGGLNEQFF. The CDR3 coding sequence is TGTGCCAGCAGCGTAGTAGCGGGAGGGCTCAATGAGCAGTTCTTC.

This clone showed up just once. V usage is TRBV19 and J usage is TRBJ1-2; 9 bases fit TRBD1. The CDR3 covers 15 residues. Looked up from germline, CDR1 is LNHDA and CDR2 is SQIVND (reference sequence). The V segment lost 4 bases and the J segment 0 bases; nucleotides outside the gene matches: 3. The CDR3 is CASSRGTGTNYGYTF. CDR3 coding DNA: TGTGCCAGTAGTAGGGGGACAGGGACTAACTATGGCTACACCTTC.